Listed below are T cell receptor beta chains from one sample, sequenced in a study of chemoradiotherapy in HPV16-positive cancers. Libraries were prepared by immunoSEQ multiplex PCR; TCRdb keeps only in-frame clonotypes and omits some of them. The sample carries 11,000 or so clones, roughly 82% recorded once. This specimen was taken from a patient who underwent chemoradiotherapy. The receptors originated from a human donor with HPV-associated anogenital cancer. Both conserved end residues are part of each CDR3. A D gene is named only where the DNA matches it firmly. The size field is filled for only some rows; it gives once, few, many or a size class.

CDR3	DNA	V	J	size	D
CASSPTGGTEAFF	TGTGCCAGCTCACCAACGGGAGGGACTGAAGCTTTCTTT	TRBV18	TRBJ1-1	NA	NA
CASSPPDAGQKSYEQYF	TGTGCCAGCAGCCCCCCGGATGCGGGGCAGAAATCCTACGAGCAGTACTTC	TRBV7-9	TRBJ2-7	NA	NA
CASSILLSNQPQHF	TGTGCCAGTAGTATCTTACTGAGCAATCAGCCCCAGCATTTT	TRBV19	TRBJ1-5	NA	NA
CASSLAGQGASGNTIYF	TGCGCCAGCAGCTTGGCGGGACAGGGAGCCTCTGGAAACACCATATATTTT	TRBV5-1	TRBJ1-3	NA	TRBD1
CASSSPRDRGQNYGYTF	TGTGCCAGTAGTTCGCCCCGGGACAGGGGGCAGAACTATGGCTACACCTTC	TRBV19	TRBJ1-2	NA	TRBD1
CASSPRTSGSVNEQYF	TGCGCCAGCAGCCCCCGGACTAGCGGGAGTGTAAACGAGCAGTACTTC	TRBV5-1	TRBJ2-7	NA	TRBD2
CASSGYWGGDYGYTF	TGTGCCAGCAGTGGATATTGGGGGGGCGACTATGGCTACACCTTC	TRBV6-1	TRBJ1-2	NA	NA
CASSEAGYSNQPQHF	TGTGCCAGCAGTGAAGCTGGATATAGCAATCAGCCCCAGCATTTT	TRBV2	TRBJ1-5	NA	NA
CASSRLETSGISYEQYF	TGTGCCAGCAGCCGTCTAGAGACTAGCGGGATTTCCTACGAGCAGTACTTC	TRBV11-2	TRBJ2-7	NA	TRBD2
CAWSLEPGTGIPGELFF	TGTGCCTGGAGCCTTGAACCCGGGACAGGGATTCCCGGGGAGCTGTTTTTT	TRBV30	TRBJ2-2	NA	TRBD1
CASRWGRASYNEQFF	TGTGCCAGCAGGTGGGGGCGGGCGTCCTACAATGAGCAGTTCTTC	TRBV28	TRBJ2-1	NA	NA
CASSLGYGRDTQYF	TGTGCCAGCAGCTTAGGCTACGGGAGGGATACGCAGTATTTT	TRBV7-9	TRBJ2-3	once	TRBD2
CASSDSSGSYNEQFF	TGTGCCAGCAGTGACTCTAGCGGCTCCTACAATGAGCAGTTCTTC	TRBV6-4	TRBJ2-1	NA	NA
CASSQVGQGRYEQYF	TGCGCCAGCAGCCAAGTGGGACAGGGTAGATACGAGCAGTACTTC	TRBV4-1	TRBJ2-7	NA	TRBD1
CASSEARGGTGEQYF	TGTGCCAGCAGTGAAGCGCGGGGGGGGACAGGGGAGCAGTACTTC	TRBV2	TRBJ2-7	NA	NA
CASKGPGETQYF	TGTGCCAGCAAAGGGCCCGGGGAGACCCAGTACTTC	TRBV2	TRBJ2-5	NA	NA
CAWSVGVSTDTQYF	TGTGCCTGGAGTGTTGGGGTTAGCACAGATACGCAGTATTTT	TRBV30	TRBJ2-3	NA	NA
CAISESGGVTDTQYF	TGTGCCATCAGTGAGTCGGGAGGGGTCACAGATACGCAGTATTTT	TRBV10-3	TRBJ2-3	NA	TRBD2
CASSKRQGVGETQYF	TGTGCCAGCAGCAAGCGACAGGGGGTTGGAGAGACCCAGTACTTC	TRBV9	TRBJ2-5	NA	TRBD1
CASSQAQAGPGLLSYNEQFF	TGCGCCAGCAGCCAAGCTCAAGCGGGACCGGGACTACTCTCCTACAATGAGCAGTTCTTC	TRBV4-3	TRBJ2-1	NA	TRBD2
CASSPPDRRKLFF	TGTGCCAGCAGCCCACCGGACCGGCGAAAACTGTTTTTT	TRBV7-9	TRBJ1-4	NA	NA
CASSRQGTDTQYF	TGTGCCAGCAGCCGACAGGGCACAGATACGCAGTATTTT	TRBV7-9	TRBJ2-3	NA	NA
CASSPGGSTYEQYF	TGTGCCAGCAGCCCAGGGGGTTCTACCTACGAGCAGTACTTC	TRBV28	TRBJ2-7	few	TRBD1
CAWSVLAGTVDEQYF	TGTGCCTGGAGTGTACTAGCGGGAACAGTGGACGAGCAGTACTTC	TRBV30	TRBJ2-7	NA	TRBD2
CTSSQEGLAGGQYF	TGCACCAGCAGCCAAGAGGGACTAGCGGGAGGGCAGTATTTT	TRBV1	TRBJ2-3	NA	NA